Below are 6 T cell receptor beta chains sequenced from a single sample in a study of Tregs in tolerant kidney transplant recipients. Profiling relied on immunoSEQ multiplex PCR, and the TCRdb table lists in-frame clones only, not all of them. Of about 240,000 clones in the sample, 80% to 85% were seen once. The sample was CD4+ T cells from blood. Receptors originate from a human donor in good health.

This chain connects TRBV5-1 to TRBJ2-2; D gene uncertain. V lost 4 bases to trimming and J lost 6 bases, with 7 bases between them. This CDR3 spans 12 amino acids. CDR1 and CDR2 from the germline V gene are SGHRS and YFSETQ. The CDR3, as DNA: TGCGCCAGCAGCGATTGGGCCGGGGAGCTGTTTTTT. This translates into CASSDWAGELFF. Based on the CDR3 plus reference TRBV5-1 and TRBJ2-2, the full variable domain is KAGVTQTPRYLIKTRGQQVTLSCSPISGHRSVSWYQQTPGQGLQFLFEYFSETQRNKGNFPGRFSGRQFSNSRSEMNVSTLELGDSALYLCASSDWAGELFFGEGSRLTVL.

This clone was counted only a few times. CDR3 coding DNA: TGCGCCAGCAGCCAAGTCCCAGGGTTTGGAGAAAAACTGTTTTTT. Its protein product is CASSQVPGFGEKLFF. The chain couples TRBV4-1 to TRBJ1-4; D is perhaps TRBD1 (5 bases). The CDR3 consists of 15 residues. Germline-derived CDR1 and CDR2 are MGHRA and YSYEKL. V dropped 1 base and J dropped 8 bases, with 14 bases sitting between them.

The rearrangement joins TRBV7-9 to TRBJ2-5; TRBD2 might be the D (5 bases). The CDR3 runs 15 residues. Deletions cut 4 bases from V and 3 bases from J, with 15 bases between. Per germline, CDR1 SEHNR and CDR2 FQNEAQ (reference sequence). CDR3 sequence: CASSSRKEVEETQYF. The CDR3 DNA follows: TGTGCCAGCAGCTCACGGAAGGAGGTTGAAGAGACCCAGTACTTC.

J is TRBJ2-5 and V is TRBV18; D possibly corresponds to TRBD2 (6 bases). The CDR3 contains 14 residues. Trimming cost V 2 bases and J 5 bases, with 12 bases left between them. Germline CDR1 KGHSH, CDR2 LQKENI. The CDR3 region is CASSPAGLSETQYF. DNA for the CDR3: TGTGCCAGCTCACCAGCGGGACTGTCGGAGACCCAGTACTTC.

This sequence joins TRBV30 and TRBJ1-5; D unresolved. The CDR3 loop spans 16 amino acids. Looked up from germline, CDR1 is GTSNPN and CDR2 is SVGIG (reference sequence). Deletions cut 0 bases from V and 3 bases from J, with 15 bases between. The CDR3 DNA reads TGTGCCTGGAGTGTAAAATCTGGCCCTTACAATCAGCCCCAGCATTTT. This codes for CAWSVKSGPYNQPQHF. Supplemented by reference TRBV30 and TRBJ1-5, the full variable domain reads SQTIHQWPATLVQPVGSPLSLECTVEGTSNPNLYWYRQAAGRGLQLLFYSVGIGQISSEVPQNLSASRPQDRQFILSSKKLLLSDSGFYLCAWSVKSGPYNQPQHFGDGTRLSIL.

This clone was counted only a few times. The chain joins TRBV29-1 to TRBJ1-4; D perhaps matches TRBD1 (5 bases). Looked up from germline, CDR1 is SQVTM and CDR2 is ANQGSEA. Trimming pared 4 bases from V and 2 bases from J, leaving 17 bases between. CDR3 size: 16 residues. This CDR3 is CSVGRGPGETNEKLFF. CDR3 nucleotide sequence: TGCAGCGTTGGTCGGGGACCCGGGGAGACTAATGAAAAACTGTTTTTT.